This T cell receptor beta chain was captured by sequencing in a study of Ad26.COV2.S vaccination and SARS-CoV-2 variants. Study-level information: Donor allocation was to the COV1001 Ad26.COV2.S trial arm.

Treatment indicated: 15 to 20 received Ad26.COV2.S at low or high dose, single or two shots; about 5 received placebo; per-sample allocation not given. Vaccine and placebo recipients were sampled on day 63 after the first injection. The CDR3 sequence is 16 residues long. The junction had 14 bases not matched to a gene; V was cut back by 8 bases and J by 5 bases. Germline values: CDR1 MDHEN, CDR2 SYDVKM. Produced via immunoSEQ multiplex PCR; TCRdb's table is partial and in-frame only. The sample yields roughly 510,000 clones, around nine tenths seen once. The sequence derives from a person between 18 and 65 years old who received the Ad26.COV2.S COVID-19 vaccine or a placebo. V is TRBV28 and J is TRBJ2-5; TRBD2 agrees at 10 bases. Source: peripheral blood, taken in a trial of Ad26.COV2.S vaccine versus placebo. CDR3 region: CASSEPGTSAAETQYF. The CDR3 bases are TGTGCCAGCTCCGAACCCGGGACTAGCGCCGCGGAGACCCAGTACTTC.